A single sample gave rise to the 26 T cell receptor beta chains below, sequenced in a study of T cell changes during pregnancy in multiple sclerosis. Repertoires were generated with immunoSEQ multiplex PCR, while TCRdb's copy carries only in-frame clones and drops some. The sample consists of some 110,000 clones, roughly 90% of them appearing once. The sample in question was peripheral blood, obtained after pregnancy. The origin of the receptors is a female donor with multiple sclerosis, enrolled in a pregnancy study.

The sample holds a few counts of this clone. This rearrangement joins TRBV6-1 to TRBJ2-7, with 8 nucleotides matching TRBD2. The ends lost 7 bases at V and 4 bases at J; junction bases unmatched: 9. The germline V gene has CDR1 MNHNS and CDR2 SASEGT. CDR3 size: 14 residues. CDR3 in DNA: TGTGCCAGCACCGAAGGTGCGGGAGGATACGAGCAGTACTTC. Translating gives CASTEGAGGYEQYF.

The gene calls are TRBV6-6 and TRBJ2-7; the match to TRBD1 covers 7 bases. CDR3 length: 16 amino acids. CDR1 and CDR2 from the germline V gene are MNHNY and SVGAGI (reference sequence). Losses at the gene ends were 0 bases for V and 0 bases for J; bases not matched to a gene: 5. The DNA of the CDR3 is TGTGCCAGCAGTTACTCGCCCGGGACAGTCTCCTACGAGCAGTACTTC. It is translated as CASSYSPGTVSYEQYF.

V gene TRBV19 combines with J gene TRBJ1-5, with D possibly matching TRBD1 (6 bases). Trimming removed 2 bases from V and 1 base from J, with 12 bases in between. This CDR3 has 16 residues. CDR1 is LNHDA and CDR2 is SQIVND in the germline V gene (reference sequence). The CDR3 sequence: CASSIIRTASNQPQHF. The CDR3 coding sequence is TGTGCCAGTAGTATAATCAGGACAGCAAGCAATCAGCCCCAGCATTTT.

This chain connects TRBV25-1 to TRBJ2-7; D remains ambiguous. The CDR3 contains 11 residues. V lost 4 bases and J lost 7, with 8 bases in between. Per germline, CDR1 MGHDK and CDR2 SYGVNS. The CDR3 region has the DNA TGTGCCAGCAGTGGAAAGAGGGAGCAGTACTTC. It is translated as CASSGKREQYF.

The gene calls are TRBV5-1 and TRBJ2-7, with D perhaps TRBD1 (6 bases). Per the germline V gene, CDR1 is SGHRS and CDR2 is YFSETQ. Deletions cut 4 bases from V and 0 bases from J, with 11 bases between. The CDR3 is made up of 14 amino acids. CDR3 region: CASSNDRSSYEQYF. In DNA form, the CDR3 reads TGCGCCAGCAGCAACGACAGGAGCTCCTACGAGCAGTACTTC. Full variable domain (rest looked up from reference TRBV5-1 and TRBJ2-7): KAGVTQTPRYLIKTRGQQVTLSCSPISGHRSVSWYQQTPGQGLQFLFEYFSETQRNKGNFPGRFSGRQFSNSRSEMNVSTLELGDSALYLCASSNDRSSYEQYFGPGTRLTVT.

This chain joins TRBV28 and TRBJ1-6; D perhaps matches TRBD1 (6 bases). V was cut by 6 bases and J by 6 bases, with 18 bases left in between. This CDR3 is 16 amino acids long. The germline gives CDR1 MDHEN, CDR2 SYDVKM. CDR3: CASSTPQGGSNSPLHF. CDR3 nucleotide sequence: TGTGCCAGCAGCACCCCACAGGGAGGGAGTAATTCACCCCTCCACTTT.

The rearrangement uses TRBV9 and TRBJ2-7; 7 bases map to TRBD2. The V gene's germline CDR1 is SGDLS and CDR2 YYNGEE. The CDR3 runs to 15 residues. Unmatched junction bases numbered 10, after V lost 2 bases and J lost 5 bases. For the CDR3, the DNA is TGTGCCAGCAGCGTTCAATCCGGGAGGATGGACGAGCAGTACTTC. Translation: CASSVQSGRMDEQYF.

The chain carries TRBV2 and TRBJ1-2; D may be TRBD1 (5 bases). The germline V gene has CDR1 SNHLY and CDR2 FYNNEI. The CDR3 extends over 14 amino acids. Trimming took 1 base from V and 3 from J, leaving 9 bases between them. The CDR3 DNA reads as TGTGCCAGCAGTGAAGACGACAGATACTATGGCTACACCTTC. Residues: CASSEDDRYYGYTF.

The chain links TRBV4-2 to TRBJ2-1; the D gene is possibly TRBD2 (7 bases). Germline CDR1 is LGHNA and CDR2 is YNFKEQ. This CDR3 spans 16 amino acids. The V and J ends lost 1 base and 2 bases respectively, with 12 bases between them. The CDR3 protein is CASSQGEGGAYNEQFF. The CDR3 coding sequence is TGTGCCAGCAGCCAAGGCGAGGGGGGGGCCTACAATGAGCAGTTCTTC.

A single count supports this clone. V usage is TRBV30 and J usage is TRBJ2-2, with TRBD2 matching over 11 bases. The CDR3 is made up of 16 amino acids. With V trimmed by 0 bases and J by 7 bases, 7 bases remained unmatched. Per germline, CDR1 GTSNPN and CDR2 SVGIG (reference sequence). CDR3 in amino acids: CAWSVQTSGSIGELFF. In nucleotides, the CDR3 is TGTGCCTGGAGTGTACAAACTAGCGGGAGTATCGGGGAGCTGTTTTTT.

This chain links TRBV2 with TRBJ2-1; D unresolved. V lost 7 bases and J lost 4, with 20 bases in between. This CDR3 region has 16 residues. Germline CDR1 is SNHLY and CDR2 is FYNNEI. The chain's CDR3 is CASMSWAGPAYNEQFF. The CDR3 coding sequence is TGTGCCAGCATGTCGTGGGCAGGTCCGGCTTACAATGAGCAGTTCTTC.

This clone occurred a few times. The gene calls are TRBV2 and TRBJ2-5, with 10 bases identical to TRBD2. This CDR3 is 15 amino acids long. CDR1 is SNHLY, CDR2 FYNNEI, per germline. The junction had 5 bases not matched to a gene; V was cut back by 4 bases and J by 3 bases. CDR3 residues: CASSGLAGVEETQYF. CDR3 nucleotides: TGTGCCAGCAGTGGTCTAGCGGGAGTTGAAGAGACCCAGTACTTC. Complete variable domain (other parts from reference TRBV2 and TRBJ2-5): EPEVTQTPSHQVTQMGQEVILRCVPISNHLYFYWYRQILGQKVEFLVSFYNNEISEKSEIFDDQFSVERPDGSNFTLKIRSTKLEDSAMYFCASSGLAGVEETQYFGPGTRLLVL.

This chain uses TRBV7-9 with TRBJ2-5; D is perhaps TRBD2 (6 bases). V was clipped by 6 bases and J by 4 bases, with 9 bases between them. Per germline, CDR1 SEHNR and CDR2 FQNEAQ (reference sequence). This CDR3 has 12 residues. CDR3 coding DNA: TGTGCCAGCAGAGCCGGGGGAGAGACCCAGTACTTC. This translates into CASRAGGETQYF.

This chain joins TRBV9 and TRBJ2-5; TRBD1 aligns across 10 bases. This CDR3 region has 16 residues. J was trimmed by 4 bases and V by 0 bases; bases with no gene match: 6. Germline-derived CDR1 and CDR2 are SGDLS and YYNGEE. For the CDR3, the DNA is TGTGCCAGCAGCGTAGAATGGACAGGGGGAGGAGAGACCCAGTACTTC. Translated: CASSVEWTGGGETQYF.

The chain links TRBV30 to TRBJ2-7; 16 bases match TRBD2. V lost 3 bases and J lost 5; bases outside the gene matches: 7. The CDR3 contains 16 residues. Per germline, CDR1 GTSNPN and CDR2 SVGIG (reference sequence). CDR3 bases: TGTGCCTGGAGCGATGGGACTAGCGGGGGGGCCGACGAGCAGTACTTC. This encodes CAWSDGTSGGADEQYF.

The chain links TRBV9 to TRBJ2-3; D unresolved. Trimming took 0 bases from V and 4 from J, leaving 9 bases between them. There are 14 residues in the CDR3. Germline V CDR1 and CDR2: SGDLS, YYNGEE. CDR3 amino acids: CASSVDLLADTQYF. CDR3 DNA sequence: TGTGCCAGCAGCGTAGACCTATTGGCAGATACGCAGTATTTT.

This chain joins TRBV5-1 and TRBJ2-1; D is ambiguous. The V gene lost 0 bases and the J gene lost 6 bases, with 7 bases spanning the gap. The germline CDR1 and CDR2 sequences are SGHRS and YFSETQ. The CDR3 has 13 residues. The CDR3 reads CASSLEIVNEQFF. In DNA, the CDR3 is TGCGCCAGCAGCTTGGAAATAGTCAATGAGCAGTTCTTC.

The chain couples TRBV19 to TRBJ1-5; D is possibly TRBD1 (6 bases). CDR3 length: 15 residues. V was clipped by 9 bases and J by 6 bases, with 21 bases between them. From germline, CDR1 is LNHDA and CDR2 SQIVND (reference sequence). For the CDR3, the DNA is TGTGCCAGCTCCCCCTCAGGGGTTCCTACTCAGCCCCAGCATTTT. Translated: CASSPSGVPTQPQHF.

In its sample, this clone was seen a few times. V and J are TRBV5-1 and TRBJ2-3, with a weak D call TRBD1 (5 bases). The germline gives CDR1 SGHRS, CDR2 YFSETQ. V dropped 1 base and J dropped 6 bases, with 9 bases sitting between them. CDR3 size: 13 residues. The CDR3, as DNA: TGCGCCAGCAGCTTGAGGGCAGGGGATACGCAGTATTTT. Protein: CASSLRAGDTQYF.

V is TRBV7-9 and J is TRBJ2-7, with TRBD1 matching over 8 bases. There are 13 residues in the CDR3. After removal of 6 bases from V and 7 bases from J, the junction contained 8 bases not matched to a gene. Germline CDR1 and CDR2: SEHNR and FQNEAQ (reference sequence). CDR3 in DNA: TGTGCCAGCAGTGTGACAGGGGTCGGAGAGCAGTACTTC. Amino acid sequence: CASSVTGVGEQYF.

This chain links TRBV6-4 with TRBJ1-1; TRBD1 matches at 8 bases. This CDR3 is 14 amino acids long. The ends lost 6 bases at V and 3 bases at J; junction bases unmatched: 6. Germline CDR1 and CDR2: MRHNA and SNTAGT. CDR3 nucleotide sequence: TGTGCCAGCAGAAAAGACAGGGGATACACTGAAGCTTTCTTT. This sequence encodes CASRKDRGYTEAFF.

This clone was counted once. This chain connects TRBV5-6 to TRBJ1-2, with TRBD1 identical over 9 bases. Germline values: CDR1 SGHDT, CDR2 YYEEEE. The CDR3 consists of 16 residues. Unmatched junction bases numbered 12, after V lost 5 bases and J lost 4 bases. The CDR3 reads CASRPAGTGNGYGYTF. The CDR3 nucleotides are TGTGCCAGCAGACCTGCCGGGACAGGGAATGGCTATGGCTACACCTTC.

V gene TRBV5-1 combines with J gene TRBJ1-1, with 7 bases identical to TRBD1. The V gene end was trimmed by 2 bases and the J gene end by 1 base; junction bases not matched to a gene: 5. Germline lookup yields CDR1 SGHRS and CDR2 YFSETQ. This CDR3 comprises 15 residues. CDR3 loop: CASSLPHRGNTEAFF. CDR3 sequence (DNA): TGCGCCAGCAGCTTACCCCACAGGGGGAACACTGAAGCTTTCTTT. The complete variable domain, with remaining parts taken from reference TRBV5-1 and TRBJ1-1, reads KAGVTQTPRYLIKTRGQQVTLSCSPISGHRSVSWYQQTPGQGLQFLFEYFSETQRNKGNFPGRFSGRQFSNSRSEMNVSTLELGDSALYLCASSLPHRGNTEAFFGQGTRLTVV.

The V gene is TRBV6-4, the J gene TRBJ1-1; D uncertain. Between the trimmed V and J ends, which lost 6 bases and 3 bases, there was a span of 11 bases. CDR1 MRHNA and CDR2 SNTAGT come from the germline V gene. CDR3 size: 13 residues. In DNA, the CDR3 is TGTGCCAGCAGCAGAGAGGGTGACACTGAAGCTTTCTTT. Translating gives CASSREGDTEAFF.

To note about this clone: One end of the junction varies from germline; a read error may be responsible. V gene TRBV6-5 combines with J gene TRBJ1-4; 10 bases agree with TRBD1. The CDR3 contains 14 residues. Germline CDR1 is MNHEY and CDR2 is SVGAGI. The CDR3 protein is CASSLKRDRGGELF. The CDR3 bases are TGTGCCAGCAGTCTAAAACGGGACAGGGGCGGCGAGCTTTTT.

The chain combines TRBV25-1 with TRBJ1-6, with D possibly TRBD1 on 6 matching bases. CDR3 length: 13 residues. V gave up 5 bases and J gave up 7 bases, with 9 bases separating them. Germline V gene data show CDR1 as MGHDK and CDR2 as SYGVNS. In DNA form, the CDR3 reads TGTGCCAGCAGTCCTGGGACAAATTCACCCCTCCACTTT. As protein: CASSPGTNSPLHF. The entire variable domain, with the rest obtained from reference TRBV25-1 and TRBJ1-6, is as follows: EADIYQTPRYLVIGTGKKITLECSQTMGHDKMYWYQQDPGMELHLIHYSYGVNSTEKGDLSSESTVSRIRTEHFPLTLESARPSHTSQYLCASSPGTNSPLHFGNGTRLTVT.